Given below is one T cell receptor (beta chain) in context. Its antigen remains unidentified. V dropped 4 bases and J dropped 5; count of bases not matched to a gene: 4. The CDR3 length is 14 residues. The germline CDR1 and CDR2 sequences are WSHSY and SAAADI. Positively selected for CCR7, the CD45RO-negative cells used as naive CD8 cells excluded terminally differentiated effector memory CD45RA+ cells. The sample belongs to a study of shared clonotypes between healthy human individuals. The data were produced by immunoSEQ multiplex PCR, yet TCRdb's version contains in-frame clones alone and is incomplete. The table has about 1.9 million clones, around 95% seen once. Study findings and constraints: Rarefaction curves obtained for sorted subsets showed sequencing incomplete despite large depth. Clonotypes that were shared across a handful of donors made up around 5% of naive CD4 clonotypes.

This rearrangement joins TRBV10-2 to TRBJ2-7; 11 nucleotides agree with TRBD1. This sequence was found in a man between 18 and 29 years old in good health. Some clones in this sample may be carry-over from other donors' samples. Sequencing was performed on naive CD8+ T cells from PBMCs. DNA for the CDR3: TGCGCCAGCAGTGGTGGGACAGGGGGTCACGAGCAGTACTTC. The encoded protein is CASSGGTGGHEQYF.